This T cell receptor (beta chain) was found in a study of shared clonotypes between healthy human individuals. The study separated CD4+ cells into CD45RA+ naive and CD45RA-negative memory subsets. Trimming stripped 4 bases from V and 0 bases from J, with 9 bases between. The CDR3 is made up of 15 amino acids. Germline loops: CDR1 MNHNY, CDR2 SVGAGI (reference sequence). Every subset had its genomic DNA shared out evenly among several immunoSEQ plates. Clones were sequenced by immunoSEQ multiplex PCR, and TCRdb holds only the in-frame ones, with some missing. The sample lists millions of clones; 85% to 95% were seen once.

The chain combines TRBV6-6 with TRBJ2-2; possibly TRBD1 for D (5 bases). This clonotype was sampled from a man aged 18 to 30 in good health. The sequencing sample was made of naive CD4+ T cells sorted from blood. Subset defined: CD45RA+ positively selected. The CDR3 coding sequence is TGTGCCAGCAGTTTGACAGAAGCGAACACCGGGGAGCTGTTTTTT. It translates to CASSLTEANTGELFF.